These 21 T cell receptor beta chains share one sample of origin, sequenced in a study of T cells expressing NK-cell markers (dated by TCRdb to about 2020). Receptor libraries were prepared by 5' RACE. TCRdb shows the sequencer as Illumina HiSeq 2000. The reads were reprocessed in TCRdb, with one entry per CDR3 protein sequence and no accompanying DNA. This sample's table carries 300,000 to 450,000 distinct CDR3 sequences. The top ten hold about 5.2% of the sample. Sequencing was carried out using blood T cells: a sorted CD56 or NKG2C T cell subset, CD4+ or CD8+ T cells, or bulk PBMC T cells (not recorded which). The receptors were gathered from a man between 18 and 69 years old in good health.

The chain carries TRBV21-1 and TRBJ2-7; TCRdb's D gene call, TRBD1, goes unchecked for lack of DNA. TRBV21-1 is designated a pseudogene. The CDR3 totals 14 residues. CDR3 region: CASSKPGAGYEQYF.

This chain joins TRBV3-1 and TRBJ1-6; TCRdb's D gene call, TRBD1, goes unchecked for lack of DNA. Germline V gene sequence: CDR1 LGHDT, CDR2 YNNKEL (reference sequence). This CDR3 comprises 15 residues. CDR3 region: CASSQGFPDSSPLHF. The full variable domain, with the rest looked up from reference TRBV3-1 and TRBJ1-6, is DTAVSQTPKYLVTQMGNDKSIKCEQNLGHDTMYWYKQDSKKFLKIMFSYNNKELIINETVPNRFSPKSPDKAHLNLHINSLELGDSAVYFCASSQGFPDSSPLHFGNGTRLTVT.

The CDR3 is CASSSDRGPNEKLFF. The rearrangement joins TRBV27 to TRBJ1-4; TCRdb returns TRBD1, unconfirmable since there is no DNA. CDR3 size: 15 residues. Germline assignment: CDR1 MNHEY and CDR2 SMNVEV (reference sequence).

The chain's CDR3 is CASREAGDVQETQYF. The chain employs TRBV6-1 and TRBJ2-5. The CDR3 consists of 15 residues. CDR1 and CDR2 (germline): MNHNS, SASEGT.

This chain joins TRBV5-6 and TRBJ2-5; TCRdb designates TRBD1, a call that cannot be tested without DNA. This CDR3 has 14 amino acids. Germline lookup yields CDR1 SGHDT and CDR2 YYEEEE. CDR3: CASSAGHSKETQYF.

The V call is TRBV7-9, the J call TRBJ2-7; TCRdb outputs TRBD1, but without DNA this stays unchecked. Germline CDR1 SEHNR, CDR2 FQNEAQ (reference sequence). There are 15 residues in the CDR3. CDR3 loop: CASSLGGNRADEQYF.

CDR3: CASSWGGDSEAFF. This chain connects TRBV5-1 to TRBJ1-1; TCRdb names TRBD1, which stays unverified in the absence of DNA. Germline V gives CDR1 SGHRS, CDR2 YFSETQ. CDR3 length: 13 amino acids.

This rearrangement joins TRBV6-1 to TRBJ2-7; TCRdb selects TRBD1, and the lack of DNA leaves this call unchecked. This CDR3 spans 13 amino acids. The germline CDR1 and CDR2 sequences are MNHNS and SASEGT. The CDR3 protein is CASPGGREDEQYF.

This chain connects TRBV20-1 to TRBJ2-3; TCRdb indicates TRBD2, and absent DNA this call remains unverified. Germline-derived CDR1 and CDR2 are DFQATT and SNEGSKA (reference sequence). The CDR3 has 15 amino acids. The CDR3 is CSASGPTSVWDTQYF.

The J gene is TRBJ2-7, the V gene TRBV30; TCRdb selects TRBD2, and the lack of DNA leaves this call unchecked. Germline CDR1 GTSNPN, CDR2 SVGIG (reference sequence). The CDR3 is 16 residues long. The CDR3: CAWSPGTSGPTYEQYF.

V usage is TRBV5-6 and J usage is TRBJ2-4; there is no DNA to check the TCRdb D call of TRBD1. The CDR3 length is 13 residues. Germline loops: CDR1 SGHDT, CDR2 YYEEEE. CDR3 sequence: CASRLRGHDIQYF. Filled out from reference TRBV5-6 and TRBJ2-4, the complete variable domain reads DAGVTQSPTHLIKTRGQQVTLRCSPKSGHDTVSWYQQALGQGPQFIFQYYEEEERQRGNFPDRFSGHQFPNYSSELNVNALLLGDSALYLCASRLRGHDIQYFGAGTRLSVL.

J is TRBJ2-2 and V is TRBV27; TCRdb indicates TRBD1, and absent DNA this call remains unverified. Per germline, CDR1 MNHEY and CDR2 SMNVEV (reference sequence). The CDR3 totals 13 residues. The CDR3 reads CASSWGPTGELFF.

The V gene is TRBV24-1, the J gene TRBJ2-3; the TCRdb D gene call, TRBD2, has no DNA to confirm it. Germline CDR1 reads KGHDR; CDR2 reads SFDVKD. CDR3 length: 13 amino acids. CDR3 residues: CATQARVSLSQYF.

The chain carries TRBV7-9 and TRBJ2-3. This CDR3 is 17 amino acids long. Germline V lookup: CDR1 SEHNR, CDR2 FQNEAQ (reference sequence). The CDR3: CASSGEHITTSTDTQYF.

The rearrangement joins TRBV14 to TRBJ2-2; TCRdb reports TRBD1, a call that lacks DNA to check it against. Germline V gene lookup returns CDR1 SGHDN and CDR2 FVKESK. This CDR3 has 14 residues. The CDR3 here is CASSPGTNTGELFF.

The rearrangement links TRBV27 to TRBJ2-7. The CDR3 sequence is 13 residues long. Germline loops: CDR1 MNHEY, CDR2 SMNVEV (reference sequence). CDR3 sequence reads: CASSPQELYEQYF.

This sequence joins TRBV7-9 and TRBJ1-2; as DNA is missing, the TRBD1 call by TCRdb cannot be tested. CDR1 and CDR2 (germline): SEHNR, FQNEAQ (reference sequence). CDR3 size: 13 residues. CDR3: CASSGTGGYGYTF. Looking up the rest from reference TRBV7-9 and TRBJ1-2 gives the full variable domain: DTGVSQNPRHKITKRGQNVTFRCDPISEHNRLYWYRQTLGQGPEFLTYFQNEAQLEKSRLLSDRFSAERPKGSFSTLEIQRTEQGDSAMYLCASSGTGGYGYTFGSGTRLTVV.

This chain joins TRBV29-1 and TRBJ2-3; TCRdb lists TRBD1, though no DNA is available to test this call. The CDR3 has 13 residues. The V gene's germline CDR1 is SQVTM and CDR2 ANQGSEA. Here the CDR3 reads CSVQGAHGNTQYF.

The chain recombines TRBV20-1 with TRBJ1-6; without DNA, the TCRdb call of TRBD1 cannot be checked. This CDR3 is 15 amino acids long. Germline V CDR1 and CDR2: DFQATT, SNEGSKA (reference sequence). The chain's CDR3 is CSASGQILYNSPLHF.

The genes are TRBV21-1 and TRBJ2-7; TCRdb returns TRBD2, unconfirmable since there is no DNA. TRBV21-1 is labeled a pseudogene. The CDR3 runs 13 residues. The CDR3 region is CASLAGGLYEQYF.

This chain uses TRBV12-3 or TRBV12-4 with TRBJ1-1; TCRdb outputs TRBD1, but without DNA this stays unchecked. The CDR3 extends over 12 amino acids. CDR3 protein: CASSRQGYVAFF.